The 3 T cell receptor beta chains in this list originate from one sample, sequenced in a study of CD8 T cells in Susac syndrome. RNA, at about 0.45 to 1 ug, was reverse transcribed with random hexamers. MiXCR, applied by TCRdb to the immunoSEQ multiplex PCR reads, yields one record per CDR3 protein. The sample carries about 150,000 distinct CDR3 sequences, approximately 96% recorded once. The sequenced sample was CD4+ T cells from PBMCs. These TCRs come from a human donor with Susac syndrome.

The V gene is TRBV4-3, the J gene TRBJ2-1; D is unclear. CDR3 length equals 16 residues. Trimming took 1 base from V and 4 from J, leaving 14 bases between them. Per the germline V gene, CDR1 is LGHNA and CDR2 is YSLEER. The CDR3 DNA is TGCGCCAGCAGCCAAGGAAGGTGGGATAGGTACAATGAGCAGTTCTTC. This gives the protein CASSQGRWDRYNEQFF.

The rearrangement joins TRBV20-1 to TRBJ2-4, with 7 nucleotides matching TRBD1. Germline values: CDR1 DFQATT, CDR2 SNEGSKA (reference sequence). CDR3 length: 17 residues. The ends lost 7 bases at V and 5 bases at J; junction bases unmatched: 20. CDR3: CSDANNRDSAPQNIQYF. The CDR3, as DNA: TGCAGTGATGCGAATAACCGGGACAGTGCCCCGCAAAACATTCAGTACTTC.

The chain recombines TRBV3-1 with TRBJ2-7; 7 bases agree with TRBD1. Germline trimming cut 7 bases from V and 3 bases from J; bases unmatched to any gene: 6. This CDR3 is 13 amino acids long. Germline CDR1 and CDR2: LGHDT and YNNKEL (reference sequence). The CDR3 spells CASTTGASYEQYF. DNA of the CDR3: TGTGCCAGCACCACAGGGGCGAGCTACGAGCAGTACTTC.